This entry is about one T cell receptor (beta chain). Its matching antigen is unknown. The CDR3 end falls 3 residues outside the read, so it is completed with the germline J gene. Germline lookup yields CDR1 SGHRS and CDR2 YFSETQ. This CDR3 region has 16 residues. Losses at the gene ends were 4 bases for V and 6 bases for J; bases not matched to a gene: 14. Blood came from CVID subjects not ill and not taking immunomodulatory or immunosuppressive medication. Donors gave roughly 4.5 to 9 ml heparinized peripheral whole blood. The data stem from a study of T cell clonality in common variable immunodeficiency. Study results and limitations: CVID subjects had higher TCRbeta clonality than healthy controls, most marked in about a third. Fewer deletions and N-nucleotide insertions were reportedly seen in common variable immunodeficiency TCR beta sequences.

Sequenced by immunoSEQ multiplex PCR; TCRdb stores in-frame clones only, minus some. The sample shows about 7,300 clones, none of them appearing just once. This chain uses TRBV5-1 with TRBJ2-3; 7 bases map to TRBD1. The receptor's source is a human donor with common variable immunodeficiency. The sequenced sample was peripheral blood mononuclear cells. CDR3 in amino acids: CASSIETGWGVDTQYF. The sequenced part of the CDR3 DNA is TGCGCCAGCAGCATCGAGACAGGGTGGGGAGTGGATACG.